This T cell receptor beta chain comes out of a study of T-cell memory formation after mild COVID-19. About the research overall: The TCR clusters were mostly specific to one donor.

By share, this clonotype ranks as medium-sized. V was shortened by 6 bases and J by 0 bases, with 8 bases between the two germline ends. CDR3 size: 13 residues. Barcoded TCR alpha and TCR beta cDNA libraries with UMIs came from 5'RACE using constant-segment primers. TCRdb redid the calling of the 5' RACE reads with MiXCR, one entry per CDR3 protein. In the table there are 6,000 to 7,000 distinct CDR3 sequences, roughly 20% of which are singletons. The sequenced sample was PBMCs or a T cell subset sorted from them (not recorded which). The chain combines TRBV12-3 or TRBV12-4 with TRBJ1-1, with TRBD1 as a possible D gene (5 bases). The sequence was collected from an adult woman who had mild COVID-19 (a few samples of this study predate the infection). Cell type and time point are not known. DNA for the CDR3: TGTGCCAGCAGCCCCAGGGTGAACACTGAAGCTTTCTTT. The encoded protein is CASSPRVNTEAFF.